A single sample gave rise to the 10 T cell receptor beta chains below, sequenced in a study of blood T cells in healthy people across ages. A second roughly 6 to 11 cycle PCR used barcoded and J-beta primers. Each CDR3 protein is one row after TCRdb ran MiXCR on the 5' RACE reads. Found here are some 800,000 distinct CDR3 sequences, about 42% of them singletons; the top ten hold nearly 20%. The sample comprised blood. Receptors were obtained from a man in his sixties in good health.

This clonotype was counted only a few times. The CDR3 DNA is TGTGCCAGCAGCTGGGGAGGGGGCGGCTCCTACGAGCAGTACTTC. Amino acid sequence: CASSWGGGGSYEQYF. The chain is built from TRBV5-5 and TRBJ2-7, with D perhaps TRBD1 or TRBD2 (7 bases each). Germline V gives CDR1 SGHKS, CDR2 YYEKEE (reference sequence). The V gene lost 3 bases and the J gene lost 0 bases, with 13 bases spanning the gap. This CDR3 spans 15 amino acids.

As regards this clonotype: The conserved final phenylalanine or tryptophan is absent from the CDR3, which likely points to a read error. This chain joins TRBV12-3 or TRBV12-4 and TRBJ2-7; D call uncertain. The V and J ends lost 1 base and 7 bases respectively, with 17 bases between them. The CDR3 contains 15 residues. For the CDR3, the DNA is TGTGCCAGCAGTTTAGGTGGATTCCGCTACAATGAGCAGTACTTA. It is translated as CASSLGGFRYNEQYL.

This chain uses TRBV6-1 with TRBJ1-5; 9 bases match TRBD1. Unmatched junction bases numbered 6, after V lost 1 base and J lost 5 bases. CDR1 MNHNS and CDR2 SASEGT come from the germline V gene. The CDR3 sequence is 16 residues long. The CDR3 coding sequence is TGTGCCAGCAGTGAAGGTTGGGACAGGGAAGATCAGCCCCAGCATTTT. This gives the protein CASSEGWDREDQPQHF.

This clonotype showed up many times. The chain has TRBV20-1 and TRBJ2-7, with D possibly being TRBD1 (6 bases). The CDR3 extends over 12 amino acids. V was cut by 7 bases and J by 4 bases, with 14 bases left in between. Germline V CDR1 and CDR2: DFQATT, SNEGSKA (reference sequence). Here the CDR3 DNA reads TGCAGTGTTCCTCTCAGGGGTTACGAGCAGTACTTC. Residues: CSVPLRGYEQYF.

The chain carries TRBV7-2 and TRBJ1-2; 7 bases map to TRBD1. The CDR3 covers 15 residues. The germline V gene encodes CDR1 SGHTA and CDR2 FQGNSA. With 0 bases clipped from V and 8 bases from J, the junction kept 9 bases outside the gene matches. CDR3 in amino acids: CASSLAWAGTEGYTF. As DNA, the CDR3 is TGTGCCAGCAGCTTAGCCTGGGCCGGGACAGAAGGCTACACCTTC.

The V and J genes are TRBV6-5 and TRBJ1-3; D possibly corresponds to TRBD1 (6 bases). The V and J ends lost 6 bases and 0 bases respectively, with 15 bases between them. The germline V gene has CDR1 MNHEY and CDR2 SVGAGI. This CDR3 comprises 16 residues. CDR3 residues: CASRPQTGNSGNTIYF. The CDR3, as DNA: TGTGCCAGCAGACCTCAGACAGGCAACTCTGGAAACACCATATATTTT.

The chain couples TRBV12-3 or TRBV12-4 to TRBJ1-4; maybe TRBD1 (6 bases). Trimming pared 10 bases from V and 4 bases from J, leaving 16 bases between. This CDR3 region has 14 residues. This CDR3 is CATKKDRVNEKLFF. The CDR3 DNA follows: TGTGCCACCAAAAAGGACAGAGTTAATGAAAAACTGTTTTTT.

This chain joins TRBV29-1 and TRBJ2-1; 11 bases are shared with TRBD2. CDR1 and CDR2 (germline): SQVTM, ANQGSEA. The CDR3 consists of 14 residues. V lost 5 bases to trimming and J lost 8 bases; unmatched junction nucleotides: 8. This chain's CDR3 is CSVRKTSGGDEQFF. The CDR3 DNA sequence: TGCAGCGTTCGGAAAACTAGCGGGGGAGATGAGCAGTTCTTC.

This chain connects TRBV20-1 to TRBJ2-3, with 10 nucleotides matching TRBD1. The germline gives CDR1 DFQATT, CDR2 SNEGSKA (reference sequence). J lost 1 base, V lost 3 bases, and 10 bases had no gene match. The CDR3 length is 17 residues. DNA for the CDR3: TGCAGTGCTAGTTCTCGGAGGACAGGGGGAGGCACAGATACGCAGTATTTT. It translates to CSASSRRTGGGTDTQYF.

This chain links TRBV19 with TRBJ1-2; D remains unclear. There are 13 residues in the CDR3. CDR1 and CDR2 (germline): LNHDA, SQIVND (reference sequence). Trimming stripped 3 bases from V and 6 bases from J, with 11 bases between. Here the CDR3 reads CASSMGERDGYTF. Written as DNA, the CDR3 is TGTGCCAGTAGTATGGGAGAAAGGGATGGCTACACCTTC.